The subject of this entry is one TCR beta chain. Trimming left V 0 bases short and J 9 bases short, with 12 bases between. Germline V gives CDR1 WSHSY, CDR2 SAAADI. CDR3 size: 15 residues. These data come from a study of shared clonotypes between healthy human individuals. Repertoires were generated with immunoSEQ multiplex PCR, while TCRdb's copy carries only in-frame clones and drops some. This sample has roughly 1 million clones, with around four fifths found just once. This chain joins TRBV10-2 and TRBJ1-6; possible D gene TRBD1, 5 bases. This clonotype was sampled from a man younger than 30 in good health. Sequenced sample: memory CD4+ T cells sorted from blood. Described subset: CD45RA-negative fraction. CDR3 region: CASSESWGVGSPLHF. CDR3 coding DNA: TGCGCCAGCAGTGAGTCTTGGGGGGTGGGTTCACCCCTCCACTTT.